This T cell receptor (beta chain) originates from a study of blood T cell repertoires in COVID-19. Background on the study: Whether acute or convalescent, the COVID-19 samples came from the United States, Italy and Spain. T cells, B-cell-depleted T cells, or PBMCs provided the cDNA or gDNA that served as material.

This clone was detected only a few times. The CDR3 extends over 15 amino acids. Per germline, CDR1 KGHDR and CDR2 SFDVKD. V was cut by 3 bases and J by 0 bases, with 11 bases left in between. Original methodology: Reference gene primer amplification yielded estimated nucleated cell counts. Sequenced by immunoSEQ multiplex PCR; TCRdb stores in-frame clones only, minus some. The DNA gave D and trimming, while V, J and clone size come from that table. Counted here are approximately 150,000 clones, roughly 89% occurring once; the ten biggest clones make up over 8.5%. The sequencing sample was made of peripheral blood. The V call is TRBV24-1, the J call TRBJ2-7, with D perhaps matching TRBD2 (7 bases). The source is a woman between 50 and 59 years old with active or convalescent COVID-19. CDR3 coding DNA: TGTGCCACCAGTGATGGGAGGGGGAGCTCCTACGAGCAGTACTTC. Protein sequence: CATSDGRGSSYEQYF.